The 27 T cell receptor beta chains below come from one sample, sequenced in a study of blood T cells in healthy people across ages. Through a sample-barcoded 5' primer and a J-beta primer mix, a second PCR was run for roughly 6 to 11 cycles. TCRdb passed the 5' RACE reads through MiXCR, listing each CDR3 protein once. The data show about 680,000 distinct CDR3 sequences, approximately 49% seen once. The sample taken for sequencing was blood. The receptors stem from a woman between 55 and 75 years old in good health.

The chain employs TRBV18 and TRBJ2-3, with D possibly being TRBD2 (5 bases). Trimming took 1 base from V and 3 from J, leaving 14 bases between them. The CDR3 spans 16 residues. Germline lookup yields CDR1 KGHSH and CDR2 LQKENI. The DNA for the CDR3 is TGTGCCAGCTCACCACTCAGCGGAGAGGAGACAGATACGCAGTATTTT. It specifies CASSPLSGEETDTQYF.

The chain uses TRBV5-1 and TRBJ2-7; 8 bases line up with TRBD1. V dropped 6 bases and J dropped 2; count of bases not matched to a gene: 7. The CDR3 is made up of 14 amino acids. Germline CDR1 SGHRS, CDR2 YFSETQ. This CDR3 is CASTRTGKPYEQYF. The CDR3 DNA sequence: TGCGCCAGCACCAGGACAGGGAAACCCTACGAGCAGTACTTC.

The gene calls are TRBV28 and TRBJ2-4; D possibly corresponds to TRBD2 (5 bases). V was trimmed by 4 bases and J by 1 base, leaving 11 bases between them. CDR1 MDHEN and CDR2 SYDVKM come from the germline V gene. The CDR3 consists of 15 residues. Here the CDR3 DNA reads TGTGCCAGCAGTTCGCGGGCTAGGGCCAAAAACATTCAGTACTTC. Encoded protein: CASSSRARAKNIQYF.

This clonotype has more than one count but fewer than ten. CDR3 DNA sequence: TGTGCCAGCAGTGAAGCGAGAGTTAATTCACCCCTCCACTTT. Translated: CASSEARVNSPLHF. The chain carries TRBV6-1 and TRBJ1-6; D gene ambiguous. This CDR3 is 14 amino acids long. The germline V gene encodes CDR1 MNHNS and CDR2 SASEGT. The V and J ends lost 0 bases and 6 bases respectively, with 6 bases between them.

In this sample, this clonotype turned up once. The J gene is TRBJ1-1, the V gene TRBV5-1; TRBD1 is a possible D gene (5 bases). Trimming shortened V by 4 bases and J by 0 bases, and 19 bases separated the two germline ends. Germline CDR1 reads SGHRS; CDR2 reads YFSETQ. This CDR3 has 17 residues. The CDR3 DNA reads as TGCGCCAGCAGCCTTGGCCAGGGCCCTAGCATGAACACTGAAGCTTTCTTT. This gives the protein CASSLGQGPSMNTEAFF. The full variable domain, completed using reference TRBV5-1 and TRBJ1-1, is KAGVTQTPRYLIKTRGQQVTLSCSPISGHRSVSWYQQTPGQGLQFLFEYFSETQRNKGNFPGRFSGRQFSNSRSEMNVSTLELGDSALYLCASSLGQGPSMNTEAFFGQGTRLTVV.

The chain couples TRBV27 to TRBJ2-1; TRBD2 aligns across 12 bases. The CDR3 sequence is 17 residues long. Trimming at V came to 3 bases and at J to 6 bases, leaving 9 bases not matched to a gene. The germline V gene has CDR1 MNHEY and CDR2 SMNVEV (reference sequence). The CDR3 here is CASSLGLAGSGGNEQFF. DNA of the CDR3: TGTGCCAGCAGTTTGGGACTAGCGGGCTCGGGGGGCAATGAGCAGTTCTTC.

The CDR3 DNA sequence: TGTGCCAGCAGTTACCCCACGACAGGGGGAGAGACCCAGTACTTC. Its protein is CASSYPTTGGETQYF. This chain links TRBV6-2 or TRBV6-3 with TRBJ2-5, with 9 nucleotides matching TRBD1. Germline V gene data show CDR1 as MNHEY and CDR2 as SVGEGT. J gave up 4 bases and V 2 bases, and 5 bases lay outside the gene matches. This CDR3 comprises 15 residues.

V usage is TRBV6-1 and J usage is TRBJ1-2, with 8 bases lining up with TRBD1. Germline V gives CDR1 MNHNS, CDR2 SASEGT. This CDR3 region has 15 residues. V trimming: 1 base; J trimming: 6 bases; junction bases outside the gene matches: 7. The CDR3 loop is CASSEGRDRRDGYTF. The DNA of the CDR3 is TGTGCCAGCAGTGAAGGTCGGGACAGGAGGGATGGCTACACCTTC.

V and J are TRBV20-1 and TRBJ2-7; 9 bases agree with TRBD1. The CDR3 length is 14 residues. With V trimmed by 5 bases and J by 4 bases, 9 bases remained unmatched. Germline CDR1 DFQATT, CDR2 SNEGSKA (reference sequence). The CDR3 spells CSAPPGQGLYEQYF. CDR3 DNA: TGCAGTGCTCCGCCGGGACAGGGTTTATACGAGCAGTACTTC.

V gene TRBV11-2 combines with J gene TRBJ2-3, with 13 nucleotides matching TRBD2. V was pared by 1 base and J by 5 bases, with 9 bases of the junction left unmatched. The CDR3 contains 18 residues. The V gene's germline CDR1 is SGHAT and CDR2 FQNNGV. In DNA form, the CDR3 reads TGTGCCAGCAGCTTAGCCTTGACTAGCGGGAGGTCCGGAGATACGCAGTATTTT. This codes for CASSLALTSGRSGDTQYF.

This chain links TRBV6-1 with TRBJ2-5; D is perhaps TRBD2 (5 bases). Near its end, the DNA agrees better with TRBJ2-7, so the J call may be wrong. Germline CDR1 is MNHNS and CDR2 is SASEGT. The CDR3 runs to 12 residues. CDR3 sequence (DNA): TGTGCCAGCGAGGTCGGGGTAGGCGAGCAGTACTTC. Amino acid sequence: CASEVGVGEQYF.

This chain joins TRBV30 and TRBJ2-7, with 9 positions matching TRBD1. Germline CDR1 is GTSNPN and CDR2 is SVGIG (reference sequence). Trimming cost V 4 bases and J 2 bases; bases outside gene matches: 6. This CDR3 is 14 amino acids long. Here the CDR3 reads CAWKGQGKAYEQYF. The CDR3 DNA is TGTGCCTGGAAGGGACAGGGAAAAGCCTACGAGCAGTACTTC.

The chain joins TRBV15 to TRBJ2-1; 8 nucleotides line up with TRBD2. Germline-derived CDR1 and CDR2 are LNHNV and YYDKDF (reference sequence). The CDR3 extends over 16 amino acids. Unmatched junction bases numbered 5, after V lost 0 bases and J lost 4 bases. CDR3 in DNA: TGTGCCACCAGCAGAGATACGGCTAGCGGGTACAATGAGCAGTTCTTC. It codes for CATSRDTASGYNEQFF.

This clonotype was seen more than once but under ten times. The chain has TRBV20-1 and TRBJ2-1, with D unresolved. CDR3 length equals 13 residues. CDR1 is DFQATT and CDR2 is SNEGSKA in the germline V gene (reference sequence). V was clipped by 3 bases and J by 13 bases, with 19 bases between them. CDR3: CSARATDFSLQFF. The CDR3 DNA is TGCAGTGCTAGGGCCACCGACTTTTCCTTACAGTTCTTC.

This chain uses TRBV7-9 with TRBJ1-2, with D tentatively TRBD1 (5 bases). The CDR3 spans 14 residues. Germline values: CDR1 SEHNR, CDR2 FQNEAQ (reference sequence). V was trimmed by 3 bases and J by 3 bases, leaving 11 bases between them. CDR3 loop: CASSLPGGHYGYTF. The CDR3 nucleotides read TGTGCCAGCAGCTTGCCGGGGGGTCACTATGGCTACACCTTC.

This clonotype was detected only a few times. The J gene is TRBJ2-4, the V gene TRBV5-1; 9 bases map to TRBD2. The length of the CDR3 is 16 residues. V shed 3 bases and J 4 bases; nucleotides not matched to a gene: 8. CDR1 is SGHRS, CDR2 YFSETQ, per germline. DNA of the CDR3: TGCGCCAGCAGCTGGGGACAAACTAGCGGGAAAAACATTCAGTACTTC. Translated: CASSWGQTSGKNIQYF.

The V and J genes are TRBV20-1 and TRBJ2-1, with D possibly TRBD2 on 5 matching bases. Trimming left V 5 bases short and J 0 bases short, with 11 bases between. The germline V gene encodes CDR1 DFQATT and CDR2 SNEGSKA (reference sequence). The CDR3 is 14 residues long. The CDR3 here is CSAGSLSSYNEQFF. The CDR3 nucleotides read TGCAGTGCTGGGAGCCTTAGCTCCTACAATGAGCAGTTCTTC.

The chain uses TRBV12-3 or TRBV12-4 and TRBJ2-1; the D call may be TRBD1 or TRBD2 (6 bases each). CDR3 length: 12 residues. Trimming removed 0 bases at V and 12 bases at J, with 9 bases between. The CDR3 coding sequence is TGTGCCAGCAGTTTAGCACCGGGGGCGCAGTTCTTC. Protein: CASSLAPGAQFF.

The chain combines TRBV5-1 with TRBJ2-1; D tentatively reads TRBD1 or TRBD2 (5 bases each). The last part of the DNA fits TRBJ2-7 better; the J call may be wrong. This CDR3 comprises 15 residues. CDR1 is SGHRS, CDR2 YFSETQ, per germline. Written as DNA, the CDR3 is TGCGCCAGCAGCAGGGGACCTCTTTCCTACAATGAGCAGTACTTC. Its protein is CASSRGPLSYNEQYF.

The CDR3, as DNA: TGTGCCAGCAGGCTAGCGGGAGTGGTTGAGCAGTTCTTC. Protein sequence: CASRLAGVVEQFF. The chain is built from TRBV13 and TRBJ2-1; 10 nucleotides agree with TRBD2. The trim removed 6 bases at V and 9 bases at J, leaving 5 bases unmatched. Germline loops: CDR1 PRHDT, CDR2 FYEKMQ (reference sequence). The CDR3 is 13 amino acids.

J is TRBJ2-5 and V is TRBV28; D perhaps matches TRBD2 (5 bases). V lost 6 bases and J lost 1, with 15 bases in between. CDR3 length equals 15 residues. Germline V gene data show CDR1 as MDHEN and CDR2 as SYDVKM. The CDR3 coding sequence is TGTGCCAGCAGAGGGAAGAGGGCAGCCCAAGAGACCCAGTACTTC. It translates to CASRGKRAAQETQYF.

This clonotype came up many times. This chain uses TRBV2 with TRBJ2-1; 8 nucleotides align to TRBD1. The tail of the sequence fits TRBJ2-7 better, so the J call may be wrong. This CDR3 is built from 13 residues. CDR1 and CDR2 from the germline V gene are SNHLY and FYNNEI. Here the CDR3 DNA reads TGTGCCAGTGGACAGGGATCCTACAATGAGCAGTACTTC. It codes for CASGQGSYNEQYF.

This chain joins TRBV21-1 and TRBJ2-1; the table's D gene call, TRBD2, was not cross checked with the DNA. TRBV21-1 is an annotated pseudogene. The CDR3 is 15 residues long. DNA of the CDR3: TGTGCCAGCAGCAAGCCCAGAGGGTCCTACAATGAGCAGTTCTTC. It encodes CASSKPRGSYNEQFF.

In this sample, this clonotype turned up a few times. The genes are TRBV29-1 and TRBJ1-1; 7 positions agree with TRBD1. Looked up from germline, CDR1 is SQVTM and CDR2 is ANQGSEA. The CDR3 sequence is 13 residues long. J gave up 1 base and V 7 bases, and 6 bases lay outside the gene matches. CDR3: CSAVRQGNTEAFF. The CDR3 region has the DNA TGCAGCGCCGTAAGACAGGGGAACACTGAAGCTTTCTTT. Using reference TRBV29-1 and TRBJ1-1 for the parts outside the CDR3, the full variable domain is SAVISQKPSRDICQRGTSLTIQCQVDSQVTMMFWYRQQPGQSLTLIATANQGSEATYESGFVIDKFPISRPNLTFSTLTVSNMSPEDSSIYLCSAVRQGNTEAFFGQGTRLTVV.

This clonotype was observed a few times. The V call is TRBV25-1, the J call TRBJ1-4; D not resolved. V was trimmed by 2 bases and J by 0 bases, leaving 7 bases between them. This CDR3 is 15 amino acids long. Looked up from germline, CDR1 is MGHDK and CDR2 is SYGVNS. The CDR3 reads CASSEGRPTNEKLFF. CDR3 DNA: TGTGCCAGCAGTGAAGGCAGACCAACTAATGAAAAACTGTTTTTT.

CDR3 in amino acids: CSAQWGFQPQHF. CDR3 bases: TGCAGTGCTCAGTGGGGGTTTCAGCCCCAGCATTTT. The gene calls are TRBV20-1 and TRBJ1-5, with D possibly matching TRBD1 (5 bases). The CDR3 has 12 amino acids. Looked up from germline, CDR1 is DFQATT and CDR2 is SNEGSKA (reference sequence). V lost 5 bases, J lost 6 bases, and 11 bases lay in between.

This chain connects TRBV4-3 to TRBJ2-7, with D possibly being TRBD1 (6 bases). CDR3 length: 14 amino acids. With 6 bases removed from V and 4 bases from J, the gap between germline ends came to 16 bases. Per germline, CDR1 LGHNA and CDR2 YSLEER. Here the CDR3 DNA reads TGCGCCAGCAGTGTGGGGGCGATTGCGTACGAGCAGTACTTC. Its translation: CASSVGAIAYEQYF.